Below are 31 T cell receptor beta chains sequenced from a single sample in a study of shared clonotypes between healthy human individuals (dated by TCRdb to the early 2020s). Libraries were constructed by the immunoSEQ multiplex PCR assay. TCRdb stores this immuneACCESS table with in-frame sequences only. Part of the clones is absent; in the studies checked, under half of the shortfall reflects unresolved V genes, and no reason is known for the rest. This sample lists 2 million to 2.5 million clones; 80% to 95% were detected once. Of the sample, more than 0.35% falls within the top ten clones. The sequencing input was naive CD4+ T cells from PBMCs. According to the study, the label for this sample's cell subset or site signals: CD45RA+ positively selected. These receptors originate from a man aged 18 to 29 in good health. Some clones in this sample may be carry-over from other donors' samples.

The chain combines TRBV13 with TRBJ2-4; D uncertain. The CDR3 extends over 13 amino acids. The V gene lost 4 bases and the J gene lost 5 bases, with 9 bases spanning the gap. Germline V CDR1 and CDR2: PRHDT, FYEKMQ (reference sequence). In nucleotides, the CDR3 is TGTGCCAGCAGCTCGCTACCCCAAAACATTCAGTACTTC. Its translation is CASSSLPQNIQYF.

CDR3 region: CASSLTSRGTDTQYF. CDR3 DNA: TGTGCCAGCAGCCTCACTAGCCGGGGCACAGATACGCAGTATTTT. The chain has TRBV11-3 and TRBJ2-3, with D tentatively TRBD2 (6 bases). Germline V gene sequence: CDR1 SGHNT, CDR2 YENEEA. Deletions cut 5 bases from V and 1 base from J, with 13 bases between. This CDR3 is built from 15 residues.

The CDR3 reads CASSIAGMSYEQYF. CDR3 coding DNA: TGTGCCAGTAGTATTGCCGGGATGAGCTACGAGCAGTACTTC. This chain joins TRBV19 and TRBJ2-7, with a tentative D call TRBD2 (5 bases). This CDR3 is 14 amino acids long. Trimming stripped 3 bases from V and 3 bases from J, with 12 bases between. Germline V gene data show CDR1 as LNHDA and CDR2 as SQIVND (reference sequence).

Note on this clone: This same CDR3 is encoded by further DNA sequences in the sample. The V and J genes are TRBV6-5 and TRBJ2-3, with D uncertain. Trimming pared 6 bases from V and 2 bases from J, leaving 3 bases between. This CDR3 contains 11 residues. Germline V gives CDR1 MNHEY, CDR2 SVGAGI. This chain's CDR3 is CASRLTDTQYF. The CDR3 region has the DNA TGTGCCAGCAGACTCACAGATACGCAGTATTTT.

This chain links TRBV23-1 with TRBJ1-2; D gene unclear. TRBV23-1 is placed among ORFs of uncertain function. Trimming cost V 6 bases and J 9 bases, with 17 bases left between them. CDR3 length: 13 residues. The CDR3 sequence: CASSRVSGCRYTF. CDR3 nucleotides: TGCGCCAGCAGCCGAGTATCGGGGTGTCGCTACACCTTC.

The CDR3 DNA reads as TGTGCCAGCAGTTACTACCGAGGGCCCTCCTACGAGCAGTACTTC. Residues: CASSYYRGPSYEQYF. The chain couples TRBV6-5 to TRBJ2-7; the D gene is possibly TRBD2 (5 bases). Germline-derived CDR1 and CDR2 are MNHEY and SVGAGI. V lost 1 base and J lost 0, with 10 bases in between. The CDR3 has 15 residues.

This chain joins TRBV7-9 and TRBJ2-1, with 11 nucleotides matching TRBD2. Unmatched junction bases numbered 16, after V lost 5 bases and J lost 7 bases. This CDR3 contains 18 residues. The germline V gene has CDR1 SEHNR and CDR2 FQNEAQ (reference sequence). The CDR3 sequence: CASSPRGASGRSMNEQFF. In DNA form, the CDR3 reads TGTGCCAGCAGCCCCCGAGGAGCTAGCGGGAGGTCGATGAATGAGCAGTTCTTC.

The CDR3 sequence is CASSPSGGSGEQYF. For the CDR3, the DNA is TGTGCCAGCAGCCCATCGGGGGGTTCGGGAGAGCAGTACTTC. The rearrangement links TRBV9 to TRBJ2-7; 7 bases line up with TRBD2. Germline loops: CDR1 SGDLS, CDR2 YYNGEE. V lost 4 bases to trimming and J lost 7 bases; unmatched junction nucleotides: 11. This CDR3 has 14 residues.

CDR3 amino acids: CASSVRISGTSGRGTDTQYF. Written as DNA, the CDR3 is TGTGCCAGCAGCGTTCGAATATCTGGGACTAGCGGGAGGGGCACAGATACGCAGTATTTT. The chain uses TRBV9 and TRBJ2-3; 16 nucleotides agree with TRBD2. There are 20 residues in the CDR3. The V gene end was trimmed by 2 bases and the J gene end by 1 base; junction bases not matched to a gene: 10. Germline CDR1 SGDLS, CDR2 YYNGEE.

This clone was counted once. The chain employs TRBV27 and TRBJ1-2; 8 positions agree with TRBD1. This CDR3 is built from 12 residues. CDR1 and CDR2 (germline): MNHEY, SMNVEV (reference sequence). The V gene end was trimmed by 7 bases and the J gene end by 7 bases; junction bases not matched to a gene: 5. The DNA of the CDR3 is TGTGCCAGCAAGCAGGGGGCGGGTGGCTACACCTTC. This codes for CASKQGAGGYTF.

The chain is built from TRBV2 and TRBJ1-5, with 8 nucleotides matching TRBD1. The CDR3 spans 16 residues. With 9 bases clipped from V and 0 bases from J, the junction kept 10 bases outside the gene matches. Germline CDR1 and CDR2: SNHLY and FYNNEI. CDR3 sequence (DNA): TGTGCCAGTTCTAAGGACAGGGCGACTAGCAATCAGCCCCAGCATTTT. Its translation is CASSKDRATSNQPQHF.

This clone was recorded only once. V is TRBV5-6 and J is TRBJ1-1; 7 positions agree with TRBD1. Looked up from germline, CDR1 is SGHDT and CDR2 is YYEEEE. This CDR3 spans 15 amino acids. Trimming cost V 4 bases and J 5 bases; bases outside gene matches: 11. This chain's CDR3 is CASSLRIDRDTEAFF. CDR3 in DNA: TGTGCCAGCAGCCTACGCATCGACAGGGATACTGAAGCTTTCTTT.

The genes are TRBV5-8 and TRBJ1-2; no clear D. Per the germline V gene, CDR1 is SGHTS and CDR2 is YDEGEE. CDR3 size: 15 residues. With 4 bases removed from V and 2 bases from J, the gap between germline ends came to 15 bases. The CDR3 region has the DNA TGTGCCAGCAGCACGGCCGGCCTCTTCAACTATGGCTACACCTTC. Translated, it gives CASSTAGLFNYGYTF.

The genes are TRBV28 and TRBJ2-7, with D perhaps TRBD2 (6 bases). V gave up 7 bases and J gave up 3 bases, with 19 bases separating them. Looked up from germline, CDR1 is MDHEN and CDR2 is SYDVKM. The CDR3 length is 15 residues. The CDR3 nucleotides are TGTGCCAGCACCCCCGGAGGCGCCGGGAGCTACGAGCAGTACTTC. Encoded protein: CASTPGGAGSYEQYF.

The genes are TRBV4-3 and TRBJ2-7; D possibly corresponds to TRBD1 (6 bases). Trimming removed 0 bases from V and 3 bases from J, with 12 bases in between. CDR1 and CDR2 (germline): LGHNA, YSLEER. This CDR3 has 15 residues. The CDR3 region has the DNA TGCGCCAGCAGCCAAGACTCGCAGGGGAGCTACGAGCAGTACTTC. Amino acid sequence: CASSQDSQGSYEQYF.

The chain recombines TRBV20-1 with TRBJ2-7, with D perhaps TRBD2 (5 bases). V gave up 7 bases and J gave up 5 bases, with 12 bases separating them. The CDR3 loop spans 11 amino acids. Germline V gives CDR1 DFQATT, CDR2 SNEGSKA (reference sequence). Here the CDR3 DNA reads TGCAGTGGCGAGGGCAGGAACGAGCAGTACTTC. This encodes CSGEGRNEQYF.

The V call is TRBV2, the J call TRBJ2-7, with TRBD1 identical over 12 bases. The V and J ends lost 7 bases and 4 bases, in that order; junction bases with no gene match: 5. This CDR3 contains 14 residues. The V gene's germline CDR1 is SNHLY and CDR2 FYNNEI. CDR3 bases: TGTGCCAGCACCCCGGGACAGGGGGCTTACGAGCAGTACTTC. It translates to CASTPGQGAYEQYF. The complete variable domain, with remaining parts taken from reference TRBV2 and TRBJ2-7, reads EPEVTQTPSHQVTQMGQEVILRCVPISNHLYFYWYRQILGQKVEFLVSFYNNEISEKSEIFDDQFSVERPDGSNFTLKIRSTKLEDSAMYFCASTPGQGAYEQYFGPGTRLTVT.

This chain uses TRBV5-4 with TRBJ1-4; possible D gene TRBD1, 5 bases. This CDR3 has 15 amino acids. Germline loops: CDR1 SGHNT, CDR2 YYREEE (reference sequence). V was pared by 4 bases and J by 0 bases, with 10 bases between. CDR3 protein: CASSGQGATNEKLFF. The DNA of the CDR3 is TGTGCCAGCAGCGGGCAGGGCGCAACTAATGAAAAACTGTTTTTT.

V usage is TRBV12-5 and J usage is TRBJ2-1; TRBD2 matches 9 bases. Germline CDR1 and CDR2: LGHNT and FRNRAP. The J segment lost 9 bases and the V segment lost 0 bases, leaving 9 bases of the junction unmatched. The CDR3 has 16 amino acids. The CDR3 DNA is TGTGCTAGTGGTTTGGTACTAGCGGGTCTCGGCGGTGAGCAGTTCTTC. Its protein product is CASGLVLAGLGGEQFF.

The V gene is TRBV13, the J gene TRBJ1-5; D is unresolved. The ends were cut back, 1 base at V and 4 bases at J, with 5 bases in the middle. Germline V lookup: CDR1 PRHDT, CDR2 FYEKMQ (reference sequence). The CDR3 contains 13 residues. Here the CDR3 DNA reads TGTGCCAGCAGCTTAGACAGTAATCAGCCCCAGCATTTT. It codes for CASSLDSNQPQHF.

The chain uses TRBV6-5 and TRBJ2-3; D ambiguous. CDR1 is MNHEY and CDR2 is SVGAGI in the germline V gene. The CDR3 is 12 residues long. The chain's CDR3 is CAARSPTDTQYF. Here the CDR3 DNA reads TGTGCGGCCAGGTCACCCACAGATACGCAGTATTTT.

The chain employs TRBV27 and TRBJ1-6; D unclear. The CDR3 runs to 17 residues. Trimming cost V 2 bases and J 5 bases, with 16 bases left between them. Germline V gene lookup returns CDR1 MNHEY and CDR2 SMNVEV (reference sequence). This CDR3 reads CASSLAATRLNNSPLHF. The CDR3 region has the DNA TGTGCCAGCAGTTTAGCGGCCACTCGATTAAATAATTCACCCCTCCACTTT.

The count of this clone is one. The chain recombines TRBV4-3 with TRBJ2-5, with D possibly being TRBD2 (7 bases). The last part of the DNA fits TRBJ2-7 better; the J call may be wrong. This CDR3 region has 15 residues. The germline V gene has CDR1 LGHNA and CDR2 YSLEER. The CDR3 sequence: CASSQGGGLVGEQYF. The CDR3 DNA reads TGCGCCAGCAGCCAAGGCGGGGGCTTGGTTGGCGAGCAGTACTTC.

For this clone: The junction does not match germline at one end; this may be a read error. The rearrangement joins TRBV27 to TRBJ2-7; D is possibly TRBD2 (5 bases). The CDR3 length is 10 residues. Germline V CDR1 and CDR2: MNHEY, SMNVEV (reference sequence). Here the CDR3 reads CASGDLGVYF. CDR3 DNA sequence: TGTGCCAGCGGAGACCTCGGGGTCTATTTC.

V usage is TRBV5-1 and J usage is TRBJ2-7; 8 positions agree with TRBD2. The CDR3 sequence is 15 residues long. Germline lookup yields CDR1 SGHRS and CDR2 YFSETQ. V lost 4 bases, J lost 2 bases, and 8 bases stayed unmatched. DNA for the CDR3: TGCGCCAGCAGCCCGGGCGGGACTAGAACCTACGAGCAGTACTTC. Translation: CASSPGGTRTYEQYF.

V gene TRBV27 combines with J gene TRBJ2-7; tentative D call: TRBD1 (6 bases). With 8 bases removed from V and 3 bases from J, the gap between germline ends came to 26 bases. Germline loops: CDR1 MNHEY, CDR2 SMNVEV (reference sequence). The CDR3 spans 17 residues. In DNA form, the CDR3 reads TGTGCCAGCCGAAATCGGGACACAGGGTTTAGAGGCTACGAGCAGTACTTC. This encodes CASRNRDTGFRGYEQYF.

The chain employs TRBV2 and TRBJ1-3, with D unclear. The CDR3 sequence is 13 residues long. V was trimmed by 4 bases and J by 12 bases, leaving 16 bases between them. Germline V lookup: CDR1 SNHLY, CDR2 FYNNEI. The CDR3 coding sequence is TGTGCCAGCAGTGTTGAACGACCTTCCCACATATATTTT. It codes for CASSVERPSHIYF.

The chain combines TRBV6-5 with TRBJ2-1, with TRBD2 matching 12 bases. From germline, CDR1 is MNHEY and CDR2 SVGAGI. The CDR3 loop spans 15 amino acids. The V segment lost 2 bases and the J segment 6 bases; nucleotides outside the gene matches: 2. The CDR3 protein is CASSYVLAGGNEQFF. CDR3 coding DNA: TGTGCCAGCAGTTACGTACTAGCGGGGGGCAATGAGCAGTTCTTC.

J is TRBJ2-5 and V is TRBV20-1; weak D call: TRBD1 (6 bases). Germline CDR1 reads DFQATT; CDR2 reads SNEGSKA (reference sequence). The CDR3 has 11 residues. Trimming took off 8 bases at V and 2 bases at J, with 9 bases between the two ends. CDR3 coding DNA: TGCAGTAAGGACAGACAAGAGACCCAGTACTTC. Amino acid sequence: CSKDRQETQYF.

The V and J genes are TRBV7-9 and TRBJ2-3; D remains ambiguous. The CDR3 contains 15 residues. CDR1 is SEHNR, CDR2 FQNEAQ, per germline (reference sequence). Trimming took 2 bases from V and 2 from J, leaving 11 bases between them. This CDR3 is CASSLSFDNTDTQYF. CDR3 bases: TGTGCCAGCAGCTTATCCTTTGACAACACAGATACGCAGTATTTT.

CDR3 region: CASSQDYGSSSNEQFF. Here the CDR3 DNA reads TGCGCCAGCAGCCAAGATTACGGGAGCAGTTCAAATGAGCAGTTCTTC. The chain links TRBV4-3 to TRBJ2-1; a weak D match, TRBD2 (6 bases). Deletions cut 0 bases from V and 7 bases from J, with 16 bases between. Germline-derived CDR1 and CDR2 are LGHNA and YSLEER. The CDR3 is 16 amino acids.